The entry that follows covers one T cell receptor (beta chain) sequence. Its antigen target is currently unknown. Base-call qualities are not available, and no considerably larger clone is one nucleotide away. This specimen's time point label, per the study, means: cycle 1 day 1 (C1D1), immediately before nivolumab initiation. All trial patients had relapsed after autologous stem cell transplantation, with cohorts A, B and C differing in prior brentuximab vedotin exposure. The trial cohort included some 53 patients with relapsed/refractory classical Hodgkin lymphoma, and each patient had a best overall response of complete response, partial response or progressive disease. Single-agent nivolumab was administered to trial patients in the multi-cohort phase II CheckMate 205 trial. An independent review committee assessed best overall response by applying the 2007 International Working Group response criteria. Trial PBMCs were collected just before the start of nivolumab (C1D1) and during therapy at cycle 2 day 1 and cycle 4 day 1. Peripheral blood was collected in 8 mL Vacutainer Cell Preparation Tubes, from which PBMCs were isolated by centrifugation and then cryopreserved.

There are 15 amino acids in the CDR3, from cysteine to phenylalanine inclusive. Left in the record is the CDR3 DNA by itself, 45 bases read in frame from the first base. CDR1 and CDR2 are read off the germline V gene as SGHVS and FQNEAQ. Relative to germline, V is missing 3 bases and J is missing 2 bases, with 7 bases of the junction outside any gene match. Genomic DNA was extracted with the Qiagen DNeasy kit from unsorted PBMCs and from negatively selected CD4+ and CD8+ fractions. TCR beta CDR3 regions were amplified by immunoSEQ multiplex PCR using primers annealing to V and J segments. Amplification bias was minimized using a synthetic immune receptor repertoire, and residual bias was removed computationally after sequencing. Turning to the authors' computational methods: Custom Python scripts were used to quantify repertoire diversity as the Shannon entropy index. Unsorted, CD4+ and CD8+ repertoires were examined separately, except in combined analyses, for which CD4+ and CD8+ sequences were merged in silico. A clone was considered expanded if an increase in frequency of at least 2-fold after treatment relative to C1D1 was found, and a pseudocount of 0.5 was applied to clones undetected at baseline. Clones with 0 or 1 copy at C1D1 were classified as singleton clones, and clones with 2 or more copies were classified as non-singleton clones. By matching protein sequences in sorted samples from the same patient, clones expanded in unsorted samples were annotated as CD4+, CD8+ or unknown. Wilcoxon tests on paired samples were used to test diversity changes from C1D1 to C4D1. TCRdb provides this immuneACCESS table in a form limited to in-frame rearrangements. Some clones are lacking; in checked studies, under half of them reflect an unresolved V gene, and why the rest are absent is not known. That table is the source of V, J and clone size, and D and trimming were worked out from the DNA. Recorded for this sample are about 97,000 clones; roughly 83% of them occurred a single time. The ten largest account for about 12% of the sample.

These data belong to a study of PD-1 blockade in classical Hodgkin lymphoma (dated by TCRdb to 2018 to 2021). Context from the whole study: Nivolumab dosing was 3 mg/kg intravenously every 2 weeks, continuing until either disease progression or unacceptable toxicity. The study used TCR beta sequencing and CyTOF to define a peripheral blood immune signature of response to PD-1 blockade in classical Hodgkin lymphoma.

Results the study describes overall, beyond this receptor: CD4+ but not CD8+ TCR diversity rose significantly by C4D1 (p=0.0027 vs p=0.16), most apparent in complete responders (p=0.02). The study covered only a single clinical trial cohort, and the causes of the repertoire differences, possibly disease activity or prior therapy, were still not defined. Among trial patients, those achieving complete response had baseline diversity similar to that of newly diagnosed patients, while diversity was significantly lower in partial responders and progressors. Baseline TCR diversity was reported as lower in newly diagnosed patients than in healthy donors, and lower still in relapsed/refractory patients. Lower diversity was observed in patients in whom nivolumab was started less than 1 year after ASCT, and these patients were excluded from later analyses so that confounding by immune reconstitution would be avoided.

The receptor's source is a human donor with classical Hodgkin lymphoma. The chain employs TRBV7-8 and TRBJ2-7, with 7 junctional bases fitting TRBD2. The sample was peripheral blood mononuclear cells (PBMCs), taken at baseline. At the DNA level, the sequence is TGTGCCAGCAGCTTCCGCCGGGAGGTAGCCTACGAGCAGTACTTC. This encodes CASSFRREVAYEQYF. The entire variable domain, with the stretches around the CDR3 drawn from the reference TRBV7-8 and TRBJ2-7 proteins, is GAGVSQSPRYKVAKRGQDVALRCDPISGHVSLFWYQQALGQGPEFLTYFQNEAQLDKSGLPSDRFFAERPEGSVSTLKIQRTQQEDSAVYLCASSFRREVAYEQYFGPGTRLTVT.